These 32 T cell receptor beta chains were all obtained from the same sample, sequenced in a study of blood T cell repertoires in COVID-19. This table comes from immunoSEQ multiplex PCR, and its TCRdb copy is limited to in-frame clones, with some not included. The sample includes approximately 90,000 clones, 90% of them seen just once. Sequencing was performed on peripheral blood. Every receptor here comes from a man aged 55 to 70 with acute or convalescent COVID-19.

The CDR3 sequence is CASSPPGSIDGYTF. The CDR3 DNA follows: TGTGCCAGCAGCCCGCCGGGGAGCATAGATGGCTACACCTTC. V gene TRBV11-2 combines with J gene TRBJ1-2, with D unclear. Trimming cost V 5 bases and J 6 bases, with 16 bases left between them. From germline, CDR1 is SGHAT and CDR2 FQNNGV. This CDR3 spans 14 amino acids.

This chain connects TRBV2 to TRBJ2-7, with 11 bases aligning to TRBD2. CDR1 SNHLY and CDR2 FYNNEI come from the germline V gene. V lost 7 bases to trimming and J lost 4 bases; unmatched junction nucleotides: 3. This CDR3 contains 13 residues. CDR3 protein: CASIWTSGYEQYF. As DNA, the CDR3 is TGTGCCAGCATTTGGACTAGCGGGTACGAGCAGTACTTC.

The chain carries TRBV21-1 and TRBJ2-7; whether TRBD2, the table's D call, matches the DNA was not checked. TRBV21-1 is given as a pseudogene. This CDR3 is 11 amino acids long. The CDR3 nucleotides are TGTGCCAGCAGCAAGAGGCACGAGCAGTACGTC. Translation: CASSKRHEQYV.

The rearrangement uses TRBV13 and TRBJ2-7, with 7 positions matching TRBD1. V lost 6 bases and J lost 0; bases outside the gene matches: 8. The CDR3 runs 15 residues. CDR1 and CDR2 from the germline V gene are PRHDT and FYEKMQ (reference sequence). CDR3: CASRQTGTASYEQYF. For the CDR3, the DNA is TGTGCCAGCAGACAAACCGGGACAGCCTCCTACGAGCAGTACTTC.

The CDR3, as DNA: TGTGCCAGCAGTTCTGACAGACCAAACACCGGGGAGCTGTTTTTT. As protein: CASSSDRPNTGELFF. The genes are TRBV6-5 and TRBJ2-2; the D gene is possibly TRBD1 (5 bases). Germline V gene lookup returns CDR1 MNHEY and CDR2 SVGAGI. This CDR3 has 15 residues. Between the trimmed V and J ends, which lost 4 bases and 2 bases, there was a span of 11 bases.

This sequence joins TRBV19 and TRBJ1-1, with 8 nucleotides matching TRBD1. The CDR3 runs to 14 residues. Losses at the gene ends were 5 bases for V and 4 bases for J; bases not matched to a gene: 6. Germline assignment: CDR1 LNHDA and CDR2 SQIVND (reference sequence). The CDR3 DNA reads TGTGCCAGTAGTCAGGGGGCTGGTACCACTGAAGCTTTCTTT. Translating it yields CASSQGAGTTEAFF.

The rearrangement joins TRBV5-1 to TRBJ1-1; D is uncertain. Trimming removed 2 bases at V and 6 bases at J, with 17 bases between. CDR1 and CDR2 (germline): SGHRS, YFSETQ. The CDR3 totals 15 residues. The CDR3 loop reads CASSFVSSPESEAFF. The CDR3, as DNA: TGCGCCAGCAGCTTTGTTTCCTCGCCGGAGTCTGAAGCTTTCTTT.

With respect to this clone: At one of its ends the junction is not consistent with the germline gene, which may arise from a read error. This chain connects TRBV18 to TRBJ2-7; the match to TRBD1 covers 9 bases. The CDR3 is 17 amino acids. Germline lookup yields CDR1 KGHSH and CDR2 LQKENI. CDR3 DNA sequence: TGTGCCAGCTCACCCCAAACAGGGGGCGCATCCTCCCACGAGCAGTACTTC. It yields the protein CASSPQTGGASSHEQYF.

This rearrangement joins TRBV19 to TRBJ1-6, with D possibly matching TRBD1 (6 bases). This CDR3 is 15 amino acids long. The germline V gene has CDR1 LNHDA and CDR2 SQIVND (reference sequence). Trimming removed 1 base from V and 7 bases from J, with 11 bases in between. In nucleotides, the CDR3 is TGTGCCAGTAGTATAGGGGAACAGGGAAATTCACCCCTCCACTTT. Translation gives CASSIGEQGNSPLHF.

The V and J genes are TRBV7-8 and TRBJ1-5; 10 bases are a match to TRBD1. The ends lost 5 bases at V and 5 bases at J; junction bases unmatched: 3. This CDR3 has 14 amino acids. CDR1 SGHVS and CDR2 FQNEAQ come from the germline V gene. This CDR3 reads CASSRTGGYQPQHF. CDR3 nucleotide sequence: TGTGCCAGCAGCCGGACAGGGGGTTATCAGCCCCAGCATTTT.

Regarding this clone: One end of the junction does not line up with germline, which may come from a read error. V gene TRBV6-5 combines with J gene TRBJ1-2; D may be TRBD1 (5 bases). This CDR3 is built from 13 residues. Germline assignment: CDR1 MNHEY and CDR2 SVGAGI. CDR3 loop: CASSDSSGWGYTF. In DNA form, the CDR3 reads TGTGCCAGCAGTGACTCTTCAGGGTGGGGCTACACCTTC.

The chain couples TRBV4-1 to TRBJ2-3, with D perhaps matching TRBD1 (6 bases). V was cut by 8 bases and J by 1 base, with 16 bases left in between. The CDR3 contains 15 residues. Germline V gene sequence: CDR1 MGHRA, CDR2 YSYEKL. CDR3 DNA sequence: TGCGCCAGCTCACCGACAGGACCAGGCACAGATACGCAGTATTTT. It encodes CASSPTGPGTDTQYF.

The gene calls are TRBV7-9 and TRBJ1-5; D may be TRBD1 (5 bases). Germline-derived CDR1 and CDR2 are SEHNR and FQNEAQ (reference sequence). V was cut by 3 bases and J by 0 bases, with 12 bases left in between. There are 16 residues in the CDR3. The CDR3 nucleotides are TGTGCCAGCAGCTTGGACACCCCCTATAGCAATCAGCCCCAGCATTTT. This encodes CASSLDTPYSNQPQHF.

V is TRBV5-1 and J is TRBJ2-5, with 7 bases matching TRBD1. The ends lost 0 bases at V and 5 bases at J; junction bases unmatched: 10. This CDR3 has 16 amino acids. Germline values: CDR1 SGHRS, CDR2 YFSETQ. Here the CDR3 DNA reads TGCGCCAGCAGCTTGGCGGTTACAGGGGACGGGGAGACCCAGTACTTC. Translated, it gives CASSLAVTGDGETQYF.

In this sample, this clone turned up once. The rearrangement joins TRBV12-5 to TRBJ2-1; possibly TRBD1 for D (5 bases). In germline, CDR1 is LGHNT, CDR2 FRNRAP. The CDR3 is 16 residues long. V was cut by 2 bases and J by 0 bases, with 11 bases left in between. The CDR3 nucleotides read TGTGCTAGTGGTTTGTACGACAGTAGCTCCTACAATGAGCAGTTCTTC. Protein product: CASGLYDSSSYNEQFF.

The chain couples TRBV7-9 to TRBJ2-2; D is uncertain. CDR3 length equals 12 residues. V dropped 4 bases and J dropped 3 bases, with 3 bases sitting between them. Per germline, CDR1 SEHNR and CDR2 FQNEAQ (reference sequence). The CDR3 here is CASSSYTGELFF. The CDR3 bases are TGTGCCAGCAGCTCATACACCGGGGAGCTGTTTTTT.

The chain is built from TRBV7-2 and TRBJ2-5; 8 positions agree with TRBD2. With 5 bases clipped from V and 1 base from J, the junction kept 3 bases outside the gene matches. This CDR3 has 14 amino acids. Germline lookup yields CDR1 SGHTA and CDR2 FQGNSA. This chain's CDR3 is CASSRGGVQETQYF. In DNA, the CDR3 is TGTGCCAGCAGCCGGGGGGGAGTCCAAGAGACCCAGTACTTC.

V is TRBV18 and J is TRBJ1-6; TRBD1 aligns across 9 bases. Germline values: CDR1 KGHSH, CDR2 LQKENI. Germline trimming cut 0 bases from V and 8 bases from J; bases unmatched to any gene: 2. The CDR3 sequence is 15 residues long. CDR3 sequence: CASSPPGQGHSPLHF. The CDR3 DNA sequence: TGTGCCAGCTCACCACCGGGACAGGGACATTCACCCCTCCACTTT.

This CDR3 reads CASSLTRGVTDTQYF. The CDR3 DNA reads as TGTGCCAGCAGCCTCACCCGGGGGGTCACAGATACGCAGTATTTT. V gene TRBV5-6 combines with J gene TRBJ2-3; 7 positions match TRBD2. This CDR3 has 15 residues. Germline loops: CDR1 SGHDT, CDR2 YYEEEE. The V segment lost 4 bases and the J segment 2 bases; nucleotides outside the gene matches: 7.

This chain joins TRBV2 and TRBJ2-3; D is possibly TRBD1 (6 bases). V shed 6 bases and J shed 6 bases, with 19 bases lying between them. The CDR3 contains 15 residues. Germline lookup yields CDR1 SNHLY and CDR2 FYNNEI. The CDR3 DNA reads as TGTGCCAGCAGCCGGACAGTCCTCGCGGCGGATACGCAGTATTTT. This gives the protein CASSRTVLAADTQYF.

CDR3 sequence: CASSHDRDGEKLFF. CDR3 sequence (DNA): TGCGCCAGCAGCCACGACAGGGACGGGGAAAAACTGTTTTTT. J is TRBJ1-4 and V is TRBV5-1, with TRBD1 matching over 7 bases. Germline loops: CDR1 SGHRS, CDR2 YFSETQ. The length of the CDR3 is 14 residues. Trimming cost V 4 bases and J 8 bases; bases outside gene matches: 8.

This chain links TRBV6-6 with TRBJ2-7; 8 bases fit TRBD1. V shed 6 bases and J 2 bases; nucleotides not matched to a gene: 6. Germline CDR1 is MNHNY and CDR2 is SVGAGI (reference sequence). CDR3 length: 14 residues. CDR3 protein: CASSRGQGPYEQYV. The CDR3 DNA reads TGTGCCAGCAGCCGAGGACAGGGACCCTACGAGCAGTACGTC.

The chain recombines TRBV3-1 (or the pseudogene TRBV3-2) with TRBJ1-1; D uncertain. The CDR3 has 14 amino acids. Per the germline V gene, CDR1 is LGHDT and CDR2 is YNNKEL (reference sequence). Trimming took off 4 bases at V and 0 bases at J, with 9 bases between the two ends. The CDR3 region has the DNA TGTGCCAGCAGCCCGCGGAATTTGAACACTGAAGCTTTCTTT. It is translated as CASSPRNLNTEAFF.

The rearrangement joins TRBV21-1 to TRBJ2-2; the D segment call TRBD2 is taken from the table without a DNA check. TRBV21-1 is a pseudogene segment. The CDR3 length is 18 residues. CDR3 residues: CASIPPTSGGARTGELFF. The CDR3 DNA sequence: TGTGCCAGCATCCCACCTACTAGCGGGGGGGCTCGTACCGGGGAGCTGTTTTTT.

CDR3 residues: CASSWNRLTRNTIYF. The CDR3 region has the DNA TGTGCCAGCAGCTGGAACAGGTTGACCAGGAACACCATATATTTT. The gene calls are TRBV5-6 and TRBJ1-3; D may be TRBD1 (5 bases). Germline lookup yields CDR1 SGHDT and CDR2 YYEEEE. This CDR3 has 15 amino acids. V was shortened by 3 bases and J by 7 bases, with 17 bases between the two germline ends.

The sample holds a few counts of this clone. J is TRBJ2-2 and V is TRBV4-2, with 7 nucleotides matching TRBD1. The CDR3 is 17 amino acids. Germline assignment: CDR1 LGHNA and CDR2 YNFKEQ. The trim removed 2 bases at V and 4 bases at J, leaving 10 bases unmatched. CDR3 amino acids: CASSQNPGQISTGELFF. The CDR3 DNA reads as TGTGCCAGCAGCCAAAACCCGGGACAGATTAGCACCGGGGAGCTGTTTTTT.

The CDR3 bases are TGCGCCAGCAGCTCCCTGACGGCAGGGATGAACACTGAAGCTTTCTTT. Translating it yields CASSSLTAGMNTEAFF. This rearrangement joins TRBV5-1 to TRBJ1-1; TRBD1 is a possible D gene (5 bases). Germline CDR1 and CDR2: SGHRS and YFSETQ. Trimming took 3 bases from V and 0 from J, leaving 15 bases between them. CDR3 size: 16 residues.

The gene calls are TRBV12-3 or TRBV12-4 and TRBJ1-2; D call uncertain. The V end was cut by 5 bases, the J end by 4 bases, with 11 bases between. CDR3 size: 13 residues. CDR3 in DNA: TGTGCCAGCAGTCCTACCCCGGGCTATGGCTACACCTTC. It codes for CASSPTPGYGYTF.

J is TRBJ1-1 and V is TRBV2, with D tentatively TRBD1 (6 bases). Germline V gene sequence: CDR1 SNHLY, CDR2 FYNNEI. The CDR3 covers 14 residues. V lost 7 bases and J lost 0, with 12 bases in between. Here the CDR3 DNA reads TGTGCCAGCAAGTCAGCAGGGGTGAACACTGAAGCTTTCTTT. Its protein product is CASKSAGVNTEAFF.

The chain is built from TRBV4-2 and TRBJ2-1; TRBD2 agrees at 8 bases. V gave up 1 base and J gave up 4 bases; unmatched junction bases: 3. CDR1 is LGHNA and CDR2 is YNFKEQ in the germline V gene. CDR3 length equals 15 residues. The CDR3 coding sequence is TGTGCCAGCAGCCAAGGGCGGGGGGCATACAATGAGCAGTTCTTC. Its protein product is CASSQGRGAYNEQFF.

The CDR3 loop is CASSSDTDTQYF. CDR3 DNA sequence: TGTGCCAGCAGCTCAGATACAGATACGCAGTATTTT. V gene TRBV5-4 combines with J gene TRBJ2-3; D remains ambiguous. Germline V CDR1 and CDR2: SGHNT, YYREEE (reference sequence). Trimming took 3 bases from V and 3 from J, leaving 5 bases between them. The length of the CDR3 is 12 residues.

The CDR3 coding sequence is TGTGCCAGCAGCCCGAATATCAACGGAGCCACTGAAGCTTTCTTT. It yields the protein CASSPNINGATEAFF. The rearrangement joins TRBV3-1 (or the pseudogene TRBV3-2) to TRBJ1-1; the D is unclear. The germline gives CDR1 LGHDT, CDR2 YNNKEL (reference sequence). V was clipped by 4 bases and J by 4 bases, with 16 bases between them. This CDR3 spans 15 amino acids.